The next 20 T cell receptor beta chains were all read from a single sample in a study of blood T cells in healthy people across ages. Alongside a J-beta primer mix, a sample-barcoded 5' primer served in a second PCR lasting roughly 7 to 11 cycles. TCRdb processed the 5' RACE reads anew with MiXCR; each CDR3 protein has one entry. The sample has about 840,000 distinct CDR3 sequences, around 29% seen once. Separately, the same data were catalogued under a study of T cells of mothers and their children.

Material for sequencing was blood. Receptor source: a woman aged 40 to 50 in good health.

The CDR3 reads CASSLTGTGGYGYTF. DNA for the CDR3: TGTGCCAGCAGCCTGACAGGGACTGGGGGCTATGGCTACACCTTC. The chain joins TRBV27 to TRBJ1-2, with 7 bases fitting TRBD1. The germline gives CDR1 MNHEY, CDR2 SMNVEV (reference sequence). The CDR3 loop spans 15 amino acids. Trimming removed 6 bases from V and 4 bases from J; junction bases left unmatched: 11.

In regard to this clonotype: This could be a read error, since a much larger clone is one nucleotide away. The rearrangement links TRBV12-5 to TRBJ2-7, with 7 bases matching TRBD1. Per the germline V gene, CDR1 is LGHNT and CDR2 is FRNRAP. This CDR3 contains 15 residues. V lost 3 bases, J lost 3 bases, and 8 bases stayed unmatched. The CDR3 protein is CASGLDAGGDYEQYF. The CDR3 nucleotides are TGTGCTAGTGGTTTAGATGCAGGGGGAGACTACGAGCAGTACTTC.

The genes are TRBV21-1 and TRBJ2-7; whether TRBD1, the table's D call, matches the DNA was not checked. TRBV21-1 is a recognized pseudogene. CDR3 length: 15 residues. CDR3 bases: TGTGCCAGCAGCATCTTAAGGGGCAGCTCCTACGAGCAGTACTTC. It translates to CASSILRGSSYEQYF.

About this clonotype: At one end the junction does not follow the germline gene, possibly because of a read error. V is TRBV15 and J is TRBJ2-5, with 9 bases lining up with TRBD1. The CDR3 extends over 16 amino acids. CDR1 and CDR2 from the germline V gene are LNHNV and YYDKDF (reference sequence). The CDR3 protein is CATSRDGQGTQETQDF. The CDR3 coding sequence is TGTGCCACCAGCAGAGATGGACAGGGGACCCAAGAGACCCAGGACTTC.

This clonotype has more than one count but fewer than ten. The chain has TRBV7-8 and TRBJ2-1; D unclear. Trimming removed 2 bases from V and 3 bases from J, with 14 bases in between. CDR3 length: 16 amino acids. CDR1 is SGHVS, CDR2 FQNEAQ, per germline. CDR3 DNA: TGTGCCAGCAGCTTACCCCGACTGAACCTCTACAATGAGCAGTTCTTC. As protein: CASSLPRLNLYNEQFF.

Regarding this clonotype: Relative to the germline gene, one junction end is altered; a read error may explain this. This rearrangement joins TRBV5-1 to TRBJ2-6; TRBD1 matches at 7 bases. The CDR3 has 15 amino acids. Germline V lookup: CDR1 SGHRS, CDR2 YFSETQ. CDR3 nucleotides: TGCGCCAGCAGTCCCGACAGGGCGAGGGCCGACGTCCTGACTTTC. Translation gives CASSPDRARADVLTF.

About this clonotype: A read error may account for a junction end that differs from germline. This chain connects TRBV12-3 or TRBV12-4 to TRBJ2-1; 9 nucleotides align to TRBD1. This CDR3 has 15 amino acids. The CDR3 coding sequence is TGTGCCGGCAGTGGGGACAGGGACTCCTACAATGAGCAGTTCTTC. Translating gives CAGSGDRDSYNEQFF.

Details on this clonotype: At one end, the junction sequence differs from germline, possibly due to a read error. The V call is TRBV4-1, the J call TRBJ2-7, with 10 bases lining up with TRBD2. Germline V lookup: CDR1 MGHRA, CDR2 YSYEKL. The CDR3 runs to 15 residues. CDR3 protein: CASSQGSGGAETRYF. The CDR3 DNA reads TGCGCCAGTAGCCAAGGCAGCGGGGGGGCAGAGACCCGGTACTTC.

The chain joins TRBV7-2 to TRBJ2-7, with D hard to call. This CDR3 has 16 residues. V lost 7 bases, J lost 3 bases, and 22 bases lay in between. Germline V gives CDR1 SGHTA, CDR2 FQGNSA. Here the CDR3 DNA reads TGTGCCAGCACTTCCGGGTCCGGCTTGATAGGCTACGAGCAGTACTTC. Translated: CASTSGSGLIGYEQYF.

This clonotype was counted only a few times. The V call is TRBV2, the J call TRBJ1-5; D remains unclear. This CDR3 comprises 22 residues. Deletions cut 0 bases from V and 7 bases from J, with 34 bases between. Germline V gene lookup returns CDR1 SNHLY and CDR2 FYNNEI. The CDR3, as DNA: TGTGCCAGCAGTGAAGCAAGGGCAGAAGTTAATAGCAGGTTTGGCAAGGAGCAGCCCCAGCATTTT. It codes for CASSEARAEVNSRFGKEQPQHF.

Ten or more counts support this clonotype. This sequence joins TRBV9 and TRBJ2-5, with TRBD1 identical over 7 bases. The CDR3 is made up of 16 amino acids. CDR1 and CDR2 from the germline V gene are SGDLS and YYNGEE. J gave up 1 base and V 1 base, and 7 bases lay outside the gene matches. The CDR3 protein is CASSVTWTGSQETQYF. For the CDR3, the DNA is TGTGCCAGCAGCGTAACCTGGACAGGTTCCCAAGAGACCCAGTACTTC. The full variable domain, with the rest looked up from reference TRBV9 and TRBJ2-5, is DSGVTQTPKHLITATGQRVTLRCSPRSGDLSVYWYQQSLDQGLQFLIQYYNGEERAKGNILERFSAQQFPDLHSELNLSSLELGDSALYFCASSVTWTGSQETQYFGPGTRLLVL.

J is TRBJ2-5 and V is TRBV7-2; TRBD2 matches at 12 bases. V was clipped by 5 bases and J by 11 bases; unmatched bases: 12. The CDR3 loop spans 15 amino acids. CDR1 and CDR2 (germline): SGHTA, FQGNSA. The CDR3, as DNA: TGTGCCAGCAGCCGGACTAGCGGGGTATACAATGAGCAGTACTTC. Its translation is CASSRTSGVYNEQYF.

A few counts support this clonotype. The genes are TRBV27 and TRBJ2-5; TRBD2 matches at 8 bases. CDR1 and CDR2 (germline): MNHEY, SMNVEV (reference sequence). The CDR3 spans 12 residues. With 5 bases clipped from V and 9 bases from J, the junction kept 5 bases outside the gene matches. CDR3 loop: CASSPGGSAQYF. The CDR3 bases are TGTGCCAGCAGTCCGGGAGGGTCGGCCCAGTACTTC.

This clonotype was seen at least ten times. The chain carries TRBV7-9 and TRBJ2-5, with 15 positions matching TRBD2. The length of the CDR3 is 15 residues. Germline CDR1 is SEHNR and CDR2 is FQNEAQ (reference sequence). J was trimmed by 5 bases and V by 3 bases; bases with no gene match: 1. The CDR3 protein is CASSFGLAGGETQYF. The DNA of the CDR3 is TGTGCCAGCAGCTTTGGACTAGCGGGGGGGGAGACCCAGTACTTC.

This chain uses TRBV12-3 or TRBV12-4 with TRBJ1-3; D not resolved. The CDR3 is made up of 14 amino acids. Trimming left V 5 bases short and J 2 bases short, with 10 bases between. DNA for the CDR3: TGTGCCAGCAGTGCACGGGGAACTGGAAACACCATATATTTT. This codes for CASSARGTGNTIYF.

This clonotype was seen a handful of times. The chain employs TRBV18 and TRBJ1-4; D not certain. The CDR3 length is 15 residues. Germline V CDR1 and CDR2: KGHSH, LQKENI. V dropped 3 bases and J dropped 7 bases, with 15 bases sitting between them. CDR3 nucleotide sequence: TGTGCCAGCTCACCTACTTCGAACTTTGGTGAAAAACTGTTTTTT. Its protein product is CASSPTSNFGEKLFF. Using reference TRBV18 and TRBJ1-4 for the parts outside the CDR3, the full variable domain is NAGVMQNPRHLVRRRGQEARLRCSPMKGHSHVYWYRQLPEEGLKFMVYLQKENIIDESGMPKERFSAEFPKEGPSILRIQQVVRGDSAAYFCASSPTSNFGEKLFFGSGTQLSVL.

The chain couples TRBV29-1 to TRBJ1-2; D is unresolved. The CDR3 loop spans 14 amino acids. CDR1 is SQVTM, CDR2 ANQGSEA, per germline. V lost 1 base to trimming and J lost 4 bases, with 13 bases between them. The CDR3 DNA sequence: TGCAGCGTTGAAGGGGAGGACGGATCCTATGGCTACACCTTC. Its translation: CSVEGEDGSYGYTF.

Turning to this clonotype: A single base separates this from a much larger clone, so it may be a read error. The genes are TRBV7-7 and TRBJ2-1, with D perhaps being TRBD1 or TRBD2 (5 bases each). The CDR3 runs to 14 residues. Germline values: CDR1 SSHAT, CDR2 FNYEAQ (reference sequence). CDR3 residues: CASSNPGRAKEQFF. For the CDR3, the DNA is TGTGCTAGCAGCAACCCGGGACGAGCGAAAGAGCAGTTCTTC.

This chain uses TRBV7-6 with TRBJ1-1; D is possibly TRBD1 (6 bases). CDR1 and CDR2 (germline): SGHVS, FNYEAQ. Trimming shortened V by 3 bases and J by 1 base, and 9 bases separated the two germline ends. CDR3 length: 14 residues. As DNA, the CDR3 is TGTGCCAGCAGCTTTGAGACAGGGAACACTGAAGCTTTCTTT. Its protein is CASSFETGNTEAFF.

The genes are TRBV7-2 and TRBJ2-3; 9 positions agree with TRBD2. The CDR3 contains 18 residues. V shed 5 bases and J 1 base; nucleotides not matched to a gene: 13. Germline V gene lookup returns CDR1 SGHTA and CDR2 FQGNSA. CDR3 in amino acids: CASSPRAGGPGGTDTQYF. CDR3 coding DNA: TGTGCCAGCAGCCCCAGGGCGGGGGGGCCGGGTGGCACAGATACGCAGTATTTT.